This T cell receptor (beta chain) was profiled in a study of shared clonotypes between healthy human individuals (dated by TCRdb to 2020 to 2021). Background on the whole study: The cohort included three men and a couple of women between 18 and 49 years of age. For each donor, CD4 naive and CD4 memory were each given three plates, CD8 naive was given two plates, and CD8 memory was given one plate. To estimate repertoire size and how much clonotype sharing occurs between individuals, the study deeply sequenced the blood TCR repertoires of roughly 5 healthy adults. Libraries were prepared and TCR repertoires were sequenced by different laboratories using diverse techniques, in order to increase sequencing depth and limit assay-specific biases. Each donor's leukapheresis produced roughly between roughly 0.85 and 10 billion PBMCs. Overall results and qualifications from the work: The small number of donors limited the genetic and exposure-history diversity represented. Only blood was sampled, and tissue TCR repertoires likely differ from those in blood. Pairwise subsampling indicated that sequencing depth was expected to affect the degree of clonotype sharing among donors. Even with the large sequencing depth, rarefaction of the sorted-subset datasets indicated that sequencing was incomplete. Naive subsets generally had larger estimated clonotype richness than memory subsets. Roughly 5.2% of naive CD4, around 4% of naive CD8, 2.3% of memory CD4, and over 0.35% of memory CD8 clonotypes were shared across several donors. Higher generation probabilities were observed for clonotypes shared by all four sorted-subset donors than for non-shared clonotypes.

Donors were healthy HIV-negative adults with no recently reported acute infections or vaccinations. All donors were Caucasian adults living in Nashville, Tennessee, USA. CD4+ T cells were enriched by magnetic negative selection, after which naive cells were positively selected on CD45RA and the negative fraction was taken as the memory subset. Blood was collected by leukapheresis, and PBMCs were isolated by Ficoll-Histopaque density gradient centrifugation and then cryopreserved in liquid nitrogen vapor phase. Analytical flow cytometry was used to check the purity and quantity of every magnetically sorted T cell population. Genomic DNA was isolated from every sorted fraction and measured by UV absorbance on a Nanodrop 2000c. On this clone: Its antigen specificity is not known. The input lacks base qualities; no much larger clone sits a single base away.

TCR CDR3 regions were amplified from genomic DNA by multiplex PCR using the deep immunoSEQ assay. For each cell subset, the extracted genomic DNA was distributed evenly across all wells of several immunoSEQ 96-well plates, and each plate served as one replicate. For sorted subsets, each replicate PCR was loaded with about 0.2 ug genomic DNA, equivalent to 30,000 to 35,000 T cell genomes. Purified libraries were measured with a Qubit 3.0 fluorometer, size-checked on a Bioanalyzer 2100, and measured again with the KAPA Library Quantification kit. Every immunoSEQ 96-well plate was sequenced on a separate single-read 150-cycle Illumina NextSeq 550 flow cell. For the original study's pipeline: Because the immunoSEQ output included only junctional sequences and no quality scores, the filtering could not be the same as the filtering used for full-length reads. Sequences were annotated with PyIR, a Python wrapper for IgBLAST v1.9, and V/J genes and CDR3 were assigned using IMGT germline references. Reads were filtered out if the reads had weak V/J assignments (E-value above 1e-6), no CDR3, stop codons, out-of-frame junctions, or ambiguous translated residues. A V3J clonotype was defined by an identical inferred V gene, J gene, and CDR3 amino acid sequence. To compute the percentage overlap between repertoires, the number of shared unique clonotypes was divided by the size of the smaller repertoire. RTK rarefaction, the Chao1 estimator, and Recon v2.1 estimates of unobserved clonotypes were used to assess repertoire richness. Generation probabilities were computed with OLGA for all TCRbeta clonotypes obtained by the gDNA method from several donors. TCRdb mirrors the immuneACCESS table, restricted to in-frame sequences. Some clones are absent from its copies; in checked studies, under half trace to an unresolved V gene, and the reason for the others is unknown. V, J and clone size derive from that table, while D and trimming were established from the DNA sequence. The sample table contains more than 400,000 clones; only one count was recorded for approximately 94% of them. The biggest ten clones account for about 0.064% of the sample.

For this chain, trimming is 5 bases at the V end and 4 bases at the J end, and the number of junction bases without a gene match is 4. Reading the germline V gene gives CDR1 KGHSH and CDR2 LQKENI. The CDR3 runs 14 residues from the cysteine to the phenylalanine. Only the CDR3 DNA stays, 42 bases, in frame from base 1. Material for sequencing was naive CD4+ T cells sorted from blood. This specimen's cell subset or site label, interpreted: CD45RA+ positively selected. The chain uses TRBV18 and TRBJ2-3, with 9 junctional bases fitting TRBD1. This clonotype was sampled from a woman aged 25 to 45 in good health. The encoded CDR3 is CASSSRTGADTQYF. At the DNA level, the sequence is TGTGCCAGCTCATCAAGGACAGGGGCAGATACGCAGTATTTT.